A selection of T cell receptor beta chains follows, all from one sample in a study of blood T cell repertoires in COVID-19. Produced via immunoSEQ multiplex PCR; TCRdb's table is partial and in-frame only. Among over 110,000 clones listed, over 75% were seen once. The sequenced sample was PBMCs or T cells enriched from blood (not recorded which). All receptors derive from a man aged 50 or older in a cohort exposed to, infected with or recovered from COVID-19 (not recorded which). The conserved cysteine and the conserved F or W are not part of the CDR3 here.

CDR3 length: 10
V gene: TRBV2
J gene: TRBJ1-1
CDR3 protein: ASSEGQTKAF

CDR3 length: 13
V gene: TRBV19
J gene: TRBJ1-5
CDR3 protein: ASSMGQGFNQPQH

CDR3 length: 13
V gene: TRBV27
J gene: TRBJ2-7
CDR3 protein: ASSPSTGPSYEQY

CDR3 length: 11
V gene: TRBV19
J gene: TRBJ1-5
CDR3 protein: ASNRQGGQPQH

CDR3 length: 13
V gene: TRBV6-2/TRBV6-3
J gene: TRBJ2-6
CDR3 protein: ASSYFSSGANVLT

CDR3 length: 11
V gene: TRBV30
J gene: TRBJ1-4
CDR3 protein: AWSRATNEKLF

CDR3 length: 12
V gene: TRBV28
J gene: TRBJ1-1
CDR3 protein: ASSSGQAHTEAF

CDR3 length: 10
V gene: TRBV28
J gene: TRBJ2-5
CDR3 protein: ASKLAGETQY

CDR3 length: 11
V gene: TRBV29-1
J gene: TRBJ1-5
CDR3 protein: SVGAGRDQPQH

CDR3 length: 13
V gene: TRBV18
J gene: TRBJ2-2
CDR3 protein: ASSPGLANTGELF

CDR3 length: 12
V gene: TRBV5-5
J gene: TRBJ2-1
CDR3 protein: ASSPRLGRAEQF

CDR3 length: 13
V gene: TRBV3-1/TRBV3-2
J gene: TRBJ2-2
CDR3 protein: ASSQGVTVTGELF

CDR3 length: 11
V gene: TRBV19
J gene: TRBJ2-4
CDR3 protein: ASQQGTKNIQY

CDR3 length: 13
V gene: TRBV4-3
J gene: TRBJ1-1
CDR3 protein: ASSHPGGERTEAF

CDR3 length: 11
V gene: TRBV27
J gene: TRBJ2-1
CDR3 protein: ASSYSGGNEQF

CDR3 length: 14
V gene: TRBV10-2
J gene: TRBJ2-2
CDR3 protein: ASSERRPANTGELF